This TCR beta chain emerged from a study of control samples from healthy donors and cancer patients. Using immunoSEQ multiplex PCR, the repertoire was profiled, and TCRdb retains in-frame clones only, with some absent. The sample has about 12,000 clones, 85% to 90% seen once. With 3 bases removed from V and 1 base from J, the gap between germline ends came to 9 bases. CDR1 SNHLY and CDR2 FYNNEI come from the germline V gene. This CDR3 contains 14 residues. The J gene is TRBJ1-1, the V gene TRBV2; no clear D. The sample consisted of formalin-fixed, paraffin-embedded tissue. This clonotype was sampled from a male donor with melanoma. CDR3 sequence: CASSDRAGNTEAFF. CDR3 DNA sequence: TGTGCCAGCAGTGATAGAGCAGGGAACACTGAAGCTTTCTTT.